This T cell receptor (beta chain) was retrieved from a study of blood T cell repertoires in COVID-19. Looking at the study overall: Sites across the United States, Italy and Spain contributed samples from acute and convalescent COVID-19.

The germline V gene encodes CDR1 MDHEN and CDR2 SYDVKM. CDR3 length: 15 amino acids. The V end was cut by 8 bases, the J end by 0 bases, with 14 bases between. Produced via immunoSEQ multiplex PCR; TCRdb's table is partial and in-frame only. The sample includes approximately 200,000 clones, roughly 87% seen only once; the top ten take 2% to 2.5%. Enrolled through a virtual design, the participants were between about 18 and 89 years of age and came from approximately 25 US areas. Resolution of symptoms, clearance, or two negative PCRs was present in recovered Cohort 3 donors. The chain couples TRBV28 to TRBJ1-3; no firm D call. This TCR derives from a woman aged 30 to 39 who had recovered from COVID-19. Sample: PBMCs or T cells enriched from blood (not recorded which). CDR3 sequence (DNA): TGTGCCAGCTTGGGCACCGAGAGCTCTGGAAACACCATATATTTT. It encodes CASLGTESSGNTIYF.